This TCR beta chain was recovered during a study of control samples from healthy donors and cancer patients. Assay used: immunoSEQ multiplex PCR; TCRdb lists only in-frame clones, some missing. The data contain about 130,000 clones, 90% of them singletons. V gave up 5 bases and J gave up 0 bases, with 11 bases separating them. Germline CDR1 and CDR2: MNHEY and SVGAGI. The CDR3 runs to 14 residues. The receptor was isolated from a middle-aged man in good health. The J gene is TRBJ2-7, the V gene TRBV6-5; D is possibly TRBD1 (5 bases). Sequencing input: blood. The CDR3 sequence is CASSRTLSSYEQYF. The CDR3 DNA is TGTGCCAGCAGTCGGACATTAAGCTCCTACGAGCAGTACTTC.